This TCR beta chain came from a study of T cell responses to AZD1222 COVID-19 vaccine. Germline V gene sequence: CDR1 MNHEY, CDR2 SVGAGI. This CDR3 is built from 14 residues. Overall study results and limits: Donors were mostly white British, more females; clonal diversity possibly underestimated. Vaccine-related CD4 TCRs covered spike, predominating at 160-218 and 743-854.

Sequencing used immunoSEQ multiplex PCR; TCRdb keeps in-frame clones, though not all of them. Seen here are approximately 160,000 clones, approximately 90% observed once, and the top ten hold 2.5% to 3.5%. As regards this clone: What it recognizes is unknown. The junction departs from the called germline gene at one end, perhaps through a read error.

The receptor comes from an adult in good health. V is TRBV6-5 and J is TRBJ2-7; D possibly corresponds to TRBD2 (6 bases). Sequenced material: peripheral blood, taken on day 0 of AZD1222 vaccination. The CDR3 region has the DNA TGTGCCAGCAGCCGCGGGACGGGCATCTACAAGCAGTACTTC. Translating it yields CASSRGTGIYKQYF.